The rows below give T cell receptor beta chains drawn from one sample of a study of blood T cell repertoires in COVID-19. Data came from immunoSEQ multiplex PCR; TCRdb stores just in-frame clones and leaves some out. The sample lists 80,000 to 90,000 clones, more than 70% occurring once. Sequenced input: peripheral blood. These receptors originate from a woman in her 70s with acute or convalescent COVID-19. CDR3s include the opening cysteine and the closing phenylalanine or tryptophan. The D gene is left open where the match is weak. The size field is filled for only some rows; it gives once, few, many or a size class.

clone size	V gene	J gene	D gene	CDR3 DNA	CDR3 protein
-	TRBV5-5	TRBJ1-2	-	TGTGCCAGCAGCCAAGACACCCAGACCTATGGCTACACCTTC	CASSQDTQTYGYTF
-	TRBV18	TRBJ2-5	TRBD2	TGTGCCAGCTCACGTTCGACTTCGGGTAGCGGGATCGCGGAGACCCAGTACTTC	CASSRSTSGSGIAETQYF
-	TRBV30	TRBJ1-2	-	TGTGCCTGGAAAGACAGCTATGGCTACACCTTC	CAWKDSYGYTF
-	TRBV7-2	TRBJ1-1	-	TGTGCCAGCAGCTTATGGGGGGTGAACACTGAAGCTTTCTTT	CASSLWGVNTEAFF
-	TRBV5-4	TRBJ1-2	-	TGTGCCAGCAGCGAGTCGCTGTCCTTCTATGGCTACACCTTC	CASSESLSFYGYTF
-	TRBV10-3	TRBJ1-5	-	TGTGCCATCAGTGAATGGGGGGGCAGCAATCAGCCCCAGCATTTT	CAISEWGGSNQPQHF
-	TRBV28	TRBJ2-3	TRBD2	TGTGCCAGCAGGGCGACTAGCGGGGGGGATACAGATACGCAGTATTTT	CASRATSGGDTDTQYF
-	TRBV3-1/TRBV3-2	TRBJ2-3	-	TGTGCCAGCAGCCCAACCGGGTATACGCAGTATTTT	CASSPTGYTQYF
-	TRBV24-1	TRBJ1-1	-	TGTGCCACCAGCCGAACAGGTTACACTGAAGCTTTCTTT	CATSRTGYTEAFF
-	TRBV27	TRBJ2-1	TRBD2	TGTGCCAGCAGTGTAGATAGCGGGGTAATCGCATACAATGAGCAGTTCTTC	CASSVDSGVIAYNEQFF
-	TRBV7-9	TRBJ1-4	-	TGTGCCAGCAGCTCATTCACCGATCCTCGCGGTGGCGCAAGGGAAAAACTGTTTTTT	CASSSFTDPRGGAREKLFF
-	TRBV6-2/TRBV6-3	TRBJ2-1	-	TGTGCCAGCAGTTACTCGTCTTACAATGAGCAGTTCTTC	CASSYSSYNEQFF
-	TRBV7-2	TRBJ2-3	TRBD1	TGTGCCAGCAGCCCCGGGACAGGGGAGTATTTT	CASSPGTGEYF
-	TRBV13	TRBJ2-1	TRBD2	TGTGCCAGCAGCTCTGATTCATCTAGCGGGGGGGCCAAGGAGCAGTTCTTC	CASSSDSSSGGAKEQFF
-	TRBV5-8	TRBJ2-3	-	TGTGCCAGCAGCGCAGCGAGCACAGATACGCAGTATTTT	CASSAASTDTQYF
-	TRBV19	TRBJ1-1	TRBD1	TGTGCCAGCTTCGATTACCAGGGGGCCCGGGGCCCTGAAGCTTTCTTT	CASFDYQGARGPEAFF
once	TRBV5-5	TRBJ2-2	-	TGTGCCAGCAGCTTGGCGGCGGGAAGAAACACCGGGGAGCTGTTTTTT	CASSLAAGRNTGELFF
few	TRBV2	TRBJ2-1	TRBD1	TGTGCCAGCAGGGTGACAGGGATTTACCACAATGAGCAGTTCTTC	CASRVTGIYHNEQFF
-	TRBV3-1/TRBV3-2	TRBJ2-2	TRBD2	TGTGCCAGCAGCCCGGGACTAGGTATCGGGGAGCTGTTTTTT	CASSPGLGIGELFF
-	TRBV14	TRBJ1-3	-	TGTGCCAGCAGTCTACCGGGTGGAAACACCATATATTTT	CASSLPGGNTIYF
-	TRBV18	TRBJ2-3	-	TGTGCCAGCCCCCCGGTTGAGGGCGGGGTGGCAGATACGCAGTATTTT	CASPPVEGGVADTQYF
-	TRBV27	TRBJ2-3	-	TGTGCCAGCAGTTTATCGCCGACTAGAGGGCCAGATACGCAGTATTTT	CASSLSPTRGPDTQYF
-	TRBV19	TRBJ2-6	TRBD2	TGTGCCAGTAGCGATCGGGGGGCTGGGGCCAACGTCCTGACTTTC	CASSDRGAGANVLTF
-	TRBV21-1	TRBJ2-1	-	TGTGCCAGCAGCAAGACTTTAGGACTAGCGGGGGGGCAAACCCACAATGAGCAGTTCTTC	CASSKTLGLAGGQTHNEQFF
-	TRBV5-6	TRBJ1-2	-	TGTGCCAGCAGCTTTGGGGGAGGCTATGGCTACACCTTC	CASSFGGGYGYTF
-	TRBV5-1	TRBJ2-6	-	TGCGCCAGCAGCCGGACTGGATCTGGGGCCAACGTCCTGACTTTC	CASSRTGSGANVLTF
few	TRBV3-1/TRBV3-2	TRBJ1-3	TRBD1	TGTGCCAGCAGCCAAGATAACAGGGGGCGCGGAAACACCATATATTTT	CASSQDNRGRGNTIYF
-	TRBV11-3	TRBJ2-1	-	TGTGCCAGCAGCTTACTGAATGAGCAGTTCTTC	CASSLLNEQFF
-	TRBV10-1	TRBJ1-5	-	TGCGCCAGCAGTGAGCTACCAATCCGGATCCCTCGGGGGAATCAGCCCCAGCATTTT	CASSELPIRIPRGNQPQHF
-	TRBV4-2	TRBJ2-1	TRBD2	TGTGCCAGCAGCCAAGACTTTAGCGGGGGTTCGAATGAGCAGTTCTTC	CASSQDFSGGSNEQFF
-	TRBV27	TRBJ1-5	TRBD1	TGTGCCAGCAGTTGGACAGGGGACAATCAGCCCCAGCATTTT	CASSWTGDNQPQHF
-	TRBV2	TRBJ1-1	-	TGTGCCAGCAGTTCATTAAACATGAACACTGAAGCTTTCTTT	CASSSLNMNTEAFF
-	TRBV7-6	TRBJ2-3	-	TGTGCCAGCAGCTTAGCGCTGACTAACACAGATACGCAGTATTTT	CASSLALTNTDTQYF